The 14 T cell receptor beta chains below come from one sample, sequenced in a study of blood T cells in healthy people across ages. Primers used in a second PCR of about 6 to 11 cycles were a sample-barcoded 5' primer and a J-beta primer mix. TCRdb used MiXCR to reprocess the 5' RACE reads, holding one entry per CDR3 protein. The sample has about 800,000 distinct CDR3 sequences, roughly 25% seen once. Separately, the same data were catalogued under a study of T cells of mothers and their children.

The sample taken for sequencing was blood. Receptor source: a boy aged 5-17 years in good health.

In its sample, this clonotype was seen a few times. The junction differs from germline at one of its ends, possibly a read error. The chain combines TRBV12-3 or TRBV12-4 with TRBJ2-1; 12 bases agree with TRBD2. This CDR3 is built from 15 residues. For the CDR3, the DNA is TGTGCCAGCACTTTACTAGCGGGAGGTATAGATGAGCAGTTCTTC. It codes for CASTLLAGGIDEQFF.

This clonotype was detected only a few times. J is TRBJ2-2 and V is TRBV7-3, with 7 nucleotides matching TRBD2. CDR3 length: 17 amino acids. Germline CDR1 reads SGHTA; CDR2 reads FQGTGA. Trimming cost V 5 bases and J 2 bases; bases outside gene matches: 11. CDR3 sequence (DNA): TGTGCCAGCAGCCCCGAGCCAGCGGGGATTAACACCGGGGAGCTGTTTTTT. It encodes CASSPEPAGINTGELFF.

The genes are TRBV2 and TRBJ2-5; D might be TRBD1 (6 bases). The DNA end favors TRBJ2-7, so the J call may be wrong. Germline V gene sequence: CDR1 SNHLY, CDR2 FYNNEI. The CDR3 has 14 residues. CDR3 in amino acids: CASRGTRGGYEQYF. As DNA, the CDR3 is TGTGCCAGCAGGGGGACAAGAGGTGGCTACGAGCAGTACTTC.

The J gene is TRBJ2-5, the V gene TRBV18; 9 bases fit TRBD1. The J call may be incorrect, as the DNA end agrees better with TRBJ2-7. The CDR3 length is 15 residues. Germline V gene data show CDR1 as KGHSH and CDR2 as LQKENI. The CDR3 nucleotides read TGTGCCAGCTCGCTTCGGACAGGGGATTACTACGAGCAGTACTTC. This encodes CASSLRTGDYYEQYF.

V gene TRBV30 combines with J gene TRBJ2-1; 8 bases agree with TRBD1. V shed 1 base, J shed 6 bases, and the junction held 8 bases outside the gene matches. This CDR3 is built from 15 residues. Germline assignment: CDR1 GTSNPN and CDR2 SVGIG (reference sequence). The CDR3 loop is CAWSEMTGAGNEQFF. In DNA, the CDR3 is TGTGCCTGGAGTGAAATGACAGGGGCGGGCAATGAGCAGTTCTTC. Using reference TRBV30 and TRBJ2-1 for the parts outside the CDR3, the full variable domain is SQTIHQWPATLVQPVGSPLSLECTVEGTSNPNLYWYRQAAGRGLQLLFYSVGIGQISSEVPQNLSASRPQDRQFILSSKKLLLSDSGFYLCAWSEMTGAGNEQFFGPGTRLTVL.

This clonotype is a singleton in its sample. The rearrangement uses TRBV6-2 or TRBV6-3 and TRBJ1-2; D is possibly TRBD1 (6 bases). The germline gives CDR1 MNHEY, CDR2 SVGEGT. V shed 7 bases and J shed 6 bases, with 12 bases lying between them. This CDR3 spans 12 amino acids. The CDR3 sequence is CASKRQENGYTF. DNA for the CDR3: TGTGCCAGCAAGCGACAGGAGAATGGCTACACCTTC.

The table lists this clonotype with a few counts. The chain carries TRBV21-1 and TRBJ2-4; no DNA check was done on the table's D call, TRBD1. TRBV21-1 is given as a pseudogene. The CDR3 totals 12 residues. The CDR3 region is CASSNRDRGTIF. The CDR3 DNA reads TGTGCCAGCAGCAACCGGGACAGGGGGACTATATTC.

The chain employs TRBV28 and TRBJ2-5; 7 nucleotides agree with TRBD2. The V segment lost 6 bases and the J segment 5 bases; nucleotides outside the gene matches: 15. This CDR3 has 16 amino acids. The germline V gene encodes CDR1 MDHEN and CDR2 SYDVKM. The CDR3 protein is CASSHFSGKVQETQYF. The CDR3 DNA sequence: TGTGCCAGCAGCCACTTCAGCGGGAAGGTTCAGGAGACCCAGTACTTC.

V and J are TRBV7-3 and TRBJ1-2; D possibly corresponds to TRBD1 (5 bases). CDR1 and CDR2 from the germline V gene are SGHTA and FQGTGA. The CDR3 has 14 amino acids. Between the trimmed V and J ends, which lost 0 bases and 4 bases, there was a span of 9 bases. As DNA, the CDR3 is TGTGCCAGCAGCTTAACTCGGCAGGGCTATGGCTACACCTTC. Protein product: CASSLTRQGYGYTF. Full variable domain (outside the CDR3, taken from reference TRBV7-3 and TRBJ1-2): GAGVSQTPSNKVTEKGKYVELRCDPISGHTALYWYRQSLGQGPEFLIYFQGTGAADDSGLPNDRFFAVRPEGSVSTLKIQRTERGDSAVYLCASSLTRQGYGYTFGSGTRLTVV.

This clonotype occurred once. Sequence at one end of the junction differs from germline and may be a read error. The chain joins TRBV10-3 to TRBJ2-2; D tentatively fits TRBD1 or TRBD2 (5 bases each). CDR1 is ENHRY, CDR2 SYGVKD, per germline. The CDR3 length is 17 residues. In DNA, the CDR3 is TGTGCCATCGGCCGAACCTCCGGGACCCGGGGAGCCGGCGAGCTGTTTTTT. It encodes CAIGRTSGTRGAGELFF.

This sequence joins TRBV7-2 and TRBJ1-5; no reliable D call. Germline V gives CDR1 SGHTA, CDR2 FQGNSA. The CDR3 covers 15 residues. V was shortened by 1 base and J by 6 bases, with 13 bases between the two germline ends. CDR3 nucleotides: TGTGCCAGCAGCTTAGTGCTCACTGGGCCTCAGCCCCAGCATTTT. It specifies CASSLVLTGPQPQHF.

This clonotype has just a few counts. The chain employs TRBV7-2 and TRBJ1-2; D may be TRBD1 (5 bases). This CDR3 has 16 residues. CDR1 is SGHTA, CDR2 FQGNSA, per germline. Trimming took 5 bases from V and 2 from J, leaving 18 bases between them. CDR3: CASSATSGTVNYGYTF. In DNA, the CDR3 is TGTGCCAGCAGCGCTACCTCCGGGACCGTGAACTATGGCTACACCTTC.

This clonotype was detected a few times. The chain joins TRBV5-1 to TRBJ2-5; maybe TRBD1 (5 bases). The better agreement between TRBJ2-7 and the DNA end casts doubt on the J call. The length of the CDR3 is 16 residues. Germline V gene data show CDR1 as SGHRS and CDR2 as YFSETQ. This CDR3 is CASSLVSGPRSYEQYF. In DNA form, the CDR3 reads TGCGCCAGCAGCTTGGTTTCAGGGCCGCGTTCCTACGAGCAGTACTTC.

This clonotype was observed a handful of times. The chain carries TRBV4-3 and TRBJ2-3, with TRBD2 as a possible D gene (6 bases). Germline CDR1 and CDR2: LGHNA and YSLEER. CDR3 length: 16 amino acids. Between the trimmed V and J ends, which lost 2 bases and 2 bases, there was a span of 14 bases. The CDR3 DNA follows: TGCGCCAGCAGCCAAATTAGCGGAAAGCTCACAGATACGCAGTATTTT. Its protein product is CASSQISGKLTDTQYF.